This is a list of T cell receptor beta chains from one sample in a study of T cell changes during pregnancy in multiple sclerosis. Some clones are missing from TCRdb's copy, which holds only in-frame ones; the method was immunoSEQ multiplex PCR. The sample carries 34,000 or so clones, 90% recorded once. The sequences come from CD8+ T cells from peripheral blood mononuclear cells, collected before pregnancy. The source of these receptors is a female donor with multiple sclerosis, enrolled in a pregnancy study. CDR3s include the opening cysteine and the closing phenylalanine or tryptophan. The order of the fields is V gene, clone size, J gene, D gene, CDR3 protein, CDR3 DNA. A D gene is named only where the DNA matches it firmly. Rows may omit the clone size; those that give it use once, few, many or a size class.

V: TRBV7-8; size: once; J: TRBJ2-3; D: TRBD2; CDR3: CASSRVTGGPVYTQYF; DNA: TGTGCCAGCAGTCGAGTAACGGGAGGCCCCGTTTATACGCAGTATTTT
V: TRBV29-1; size: -; J: TRBJ1-1; D: -; CDR3: CSVGAGDTEAFF; DNA: TGCAGCGTTGGGGCAGGGGACACTGAAGCTTTCTTT
V: TRBV6-1; size: -; J: TRBJ2-7; D: -; CDR3: CASSEGRGSNEQYF; DNA: TGTGCCAGCAGTGAAGGCAGGGGATCTAACGAGCAGTACTTC
V: TRBV4-1; size: once; J: TRBJ1-2; D: -; CDR3: CASSHHVYGDYGYTF; DNA: TGCGCCAGCAGCCATCATGTGTATGGAGACTATGGCTACACCTTC
V: TRBV25-1; size: -; J: TRBJ1-1; D: -; CDR3: CASSEFSGGTVNTEAFF; DNA: TGTGCCAGCAGTGAATTCAGTGGGGGCACCGTAAACACTGAAGCTTTCTTT
V: TRBV7-2; size: -; J: TRBJ2-7; D: -; CDR3: CASSLILGGNEQYF; DNA: TGTGCCAGCAGCTTAATTCTCGGGGGAAACGAGCAGTACTTC
V: TRBV7-9; size: -; J: TRBJ1-2; D: TRBD1; CDR3: CASSLGDRGYTF; DNA: TGTGCCAGCAGCTTAGGGGACAGAGGCTACACCTTC
V: TRBV19; size: few; J: TRBJ2-1; D: -; CDR3: CASSIALYNEQFF; DNA: TGTGCCAGTAGTATAGCTTTGTACAATGAGCAGTTCTTC
V: TRBV6-4; size: once; J: TRBJ2-2; D: TRBD1; CDR3: CASSEAGTGATGELFF; DNA: TGTGCCAGCAGTGAGGCCGGGACAGGGGCCACCGGGGAGCTGTTTTTT
V: TRBV5-5; size: -; J: TRBJ1-5; D: -; CDR3: CASSWVAGSNQPQHF; DNA: TGTGCCAGCAGCTGGGTTGCGGGTTCTAATCAGCCCCAGCATTTT
V: TRBV10-2; size: -; J: TRBJ2-2; D: TRBD2; CDR3: CASKRLAGEHTGELFF; DNA: TGCGCCAGCAAAAGACTAGCGGGAGAGCACACCGGGGAGCTGTTTTTT
V: TRBV30; size: -; J: TRBJ2-3; D: TRBD2; CDR3: CALLYGGFRDTQYF; DNA: TGTGCCCTCCTTTACGGGGGGTTTCGAGATACGCAGTATTTT
V: TRBV11-2; size: few; J: TRBJ1-1; D: TRBD1; CDR3: CASRPSTGPNTEAFF; DNA: TGTGCCAGCAGACCTTCGACAGGGCCGAACACTGAAGCTTTCTTT
V: TRBV15; size: -; J: TRBJ2-7; D: -; CDR3: CATSSRGWDEQYF; DNA: TGTGCCACCAGCAGTAGGGGATGGGACGAGCAGTACTTC
V: TRBV2; size: -; J: TRBJ1-1; D: -; CDR3: CASSERAGSEAFF; DNA: TGTGCCAGCAGTGAACGCGCGGGATCTGAAGCTTTCTTT
V: TRBV7-8; size: -; J: TRBJ2-7; D: -; CDR3: CASMGRWTDKQYF; DNA: TGTGCCAGCATGGGGCGCTGGACGGACAAGCAGTACTTC
V: TRBV9; size: -; J: TRBJ2-7; D: TRBD1; CDR3: CASSGTGTGLAYEQYF; DNA: TGTGCCAGCTCTGGCACCGGGACAGGGCTGGCCTACGAGCAGTACTTC
V: TRBV30; size: -; J: TRBJ1-1; D: -; CDR3: CAWSVRGGTGTEAFF; DNA: TGTGCCTGGAGTGTACGGGGAGGGACGGGCACTGAAGCTTTCTTT
V: TRBV4-3; size: once; J: TRBJ1-2; D: -; CDR3: CASSQDLNGVQGYGYTF; DNA: TGCGCCAGCAGCCAAGATCTGAACGGAGTGCAGGGCTATGGCTACACCTTC
V: TRBV7-7; size: -; J: TRBJ2-5; D: -; CDR3: CASSLGRQETQYF; DNA: TGTGCCAGCAGCTTAGGGCGGCAGGAGACCCAGTACTTC
V: TRBV6-1; size: -; J: TRBJ1-2; D: -; CDR3: CASSDTERYGYTF; DNA: TGTGCCAGCAGTGACACGGAGAGGTATGGCTACACCTTC
V: TRBV30; size: -; J: TRBJ2-1; D: TRBD2; CDR3: CAWTSGRAVEQFF; DNA: TGTGCCTGGACTAGCGGGAGGGCCGTTGAGCAGTTCTTC
V: TRBV5-1; size: many; J: TRBJ2-1; D: TRBD2; CDR3: CASRASGVEVNEQFF; DNA: TGCGCCAGCAGAGCTAGCGGGGTAGAAGTGAATGAGCAGTTCTTC
V: TRBV5-4; size: -; J: TRBJ2-3; D: -; CDR3: CASSLSVAGPTDTQYF; DNA: TGTGCCAGCAGCTTGAGTGTGGCGGGGCCCACAGATACGCAGTATTTT
V: TRBV5-4; size: -; J: TRBJ2-7; D: TRBD2; CDR3: CASSMGLAGSYEQYF; DNA: TGTGCCAGCAGCATGGGACTAGCGGGGAGCTACGAGCAGTACTTC
V: TRBV4-1; size: once; J: TRBJ2-1; D: -; CDR3: CASSQVWSSYNEQFF; DNA: TGCGCCAGCAGCCAAGTTTGGAGCTCCTACAATGAGCAGTTCTTC
V: TRBV6-5; size: -; J: TRBJ2-1; D: TRBD1; CDR3: CASSDPRQGANEQFF; DNA: TGTGCCAGCAGCGATCCGAGACAGGGGGCGAATGAGCAGTTCTTC
V: TRBV27; size: once; J: TRBJ2-7; D: TRBD1; CDR3: CASSLLGTDNKQYF; DNA: TGTGCCAGCAGTTTATTAGGGACAGATAACAAGCAGTACTTC
V: TRBV9; size: -; J: TRBJ2-5; D: -; CDR3: CASNPRADSGTQYF; DNA: TGTGCCAGCAATCCTCGAGCGGACTCAGGGACCCAGTACTTC
V: TRBV2; size: -; J: TRBJ2-5; D: -; CDR3: CASSEQGHRTQETQYF; DNA: TGTGCCAGCAGTGAACAGGGGCACAGGACCCAAGAGACCCAGTACTTC
V: TRBV2; size: -; J: TRBJ2-5; D: TRBD2; CDR3: CASRGTSGDPSETQYF; DNA: TGTGCCAGCAGGGGGACTAGCGGGGACCCCTCAGAGACCCAGTACTTC
V: TRBV27; size: -; J: TRBJ2-3; D: -; CDR3: CASSLSAGRHTQYF; DNA: TGTGCCAGCAGTTTATCGGCAGGGCGGCATACGCAGTATTTT
V: TRBV10-3; size: -; J: TRBJ1-3; D: TRBD1; CDR3: CAISAGTGDSGNTIYF; DNA: TGTGCCATCAGTGCCGGGACAGGGGACTCCGGAAACACCATATATTTT
V: TRBV30; size: few; J: TRBJ1-1; D: -; CDR3: CAWRRGTEAFF; DNA: TGTGCCTGGAGGAGGGGGACTGAAGCTTTCTTT
V: TRBV5-6; size: -; J: TRBJ2-7; D: TRBD1; CDR3: CASSLTGDWQYF; DNA: TGTGCCAGCAGCTTGACAGGGGATTGGCAGTACTTC
V: TRBV27; size: -; J: TRBJ1-1; D: -; CDR3: CASTMVGGGTEAFF; DNA: TGTGCCAGCACGATGGTCGGCGGTGGCACTGAAGCTTTCTTT
V: TRBV5-8; size: -; J: TRBJ1-2; D: TRBD1; CDR3: CASSLRRQGALGYGYTF; DNA: TGTGCCAGCAGCTTACGGAGGCAGGGGGCGCTCGGTTATGGCTACACCTTC
V: TRBV6-1; size: -; J: TRBJ1-5; D: TRBD1; CDR3: CASSTGQYSNQPQHF; DNA: TGTGCCAGCAGTACGGGACAGTATAGCAATCAGCCCCAGCATTTT
V: TRBV10-1; size: -; J: TRBJ1-1; D: TRBD1; CDR3: CASSEPRTGYTEAFF; DNA: TGCGCCAGCAGTGAGCCGCGGACAGGGTACACTGAAGCTTTCTTT
V: TRBV21-1; size: -; J: TRBJ2-7; D: -; CDR3: CASTATPGQTPYEQYF; DNA: TGTGCCAGCACGGCCACCCCGGGACAGACTCCCTACGAGCAGTACTTC
V: TRBV25-1; size: -; J: TRBJ2-7; D: TRBD1; CDR3: CASSDSGTGIDEQYF; DNA: TGTGCCAGCAGTGATTCCGGGACAGGGATCGACGAGCAGTACTTC
V: TRBV9; size: -; J: TRBJ2-5; D: TRBD2; CDR3: CASSAQGLAGETQYF; DNA: TGTGCCAGCAGCGCTCAGGGACTAGCGGGAGAGACCCAGTACTTC
V: TRBV6-6; size: -; J: TRBJ1-1; D: -; CDR3: CASSPTGEAFF; DNA: TGTGCCAGCAGTCCGACGGGTGAAGCTTTCTTT
V: TRBV16; size: -; J: TRBJ1-5; D: -; CDR3: CASSQSPIVGQLGQPQHF; DNA: TGTGCCAGCAGCCAATCCCCAATCGTAGGACAGCTTGGTCAGCCCCAGCATTTT
V: TRBV19; size: -; J: TRBJ2-1; D: TRBD2; CDR3: CASTVAGGNNEQFF; DNA: TGTGCCAGTACAGTGGCGGGGGGGAACAATGAGCAGTTCTTC
V: TRBV27; size: -; J: TRBJ2-7; D: TRBD1; CDR3: CASSRQGGSYEQYF; DNA: TGTGCCAGCAGTAGACAGGGTGGTTCCTACGAGCAGTACTTC
V: TRBV27; size: once; J: TRBJ1-2; D: -; CDR3: CASSLSKQPYGYTF; DNA: TGTGCCAGCAGTTTATCGAAACAGCCGTATGGCTACACCTTC
V: TRBV27; size: -; J: TRBJ2-7; D: -; CDR3: CASSLTGLPMRYEQYF; DNA: TGTGCCAGCAGTTTAACAGGTCTCCCAATGCGATACGAGCAGTACTTC
V: TRBV9; size: -; J: TRBJ1-1; D: -; CDR3: CASSVRTGEAFF; DNA: TGTGCCAGCAGCGTAAGAACAGGGGAAGCTTTCTTT
V: TRBV27; size: -; J: TRBJ1-1; D: -; CDR3: CASREGGATEAFF; DNA: TGTGCCAGCAGGGAGGGTGGTGCCACTGAAGCTTTCTTT
V: TRBV11-2; size: -; J: TRBJ1-1; D: -; CDR3: CASSPSGDTEAFF; DNA: TGTGCCAGCAGCCCTTCGGGGGACACTGAAGCTTTCTTT
V: TRBV5-6; size: once; J: TRBJ1-6; D: TRBD1; CDR3: CASSRQGPNSPLHF; DNA: TGTGCCAGCAGCAGACAGGGACCGAATTCACCCCTCCACTTT
V: TRBV7-9; size: -; J: TRBJ2-7; D: -; CDR3: CASSGLSRLTGTPYEQYF; DNA: TGTGCCAGCAGCGGTTTAAGTCGGTTGACCGGGACACCCTACGAGCAGTACTTC